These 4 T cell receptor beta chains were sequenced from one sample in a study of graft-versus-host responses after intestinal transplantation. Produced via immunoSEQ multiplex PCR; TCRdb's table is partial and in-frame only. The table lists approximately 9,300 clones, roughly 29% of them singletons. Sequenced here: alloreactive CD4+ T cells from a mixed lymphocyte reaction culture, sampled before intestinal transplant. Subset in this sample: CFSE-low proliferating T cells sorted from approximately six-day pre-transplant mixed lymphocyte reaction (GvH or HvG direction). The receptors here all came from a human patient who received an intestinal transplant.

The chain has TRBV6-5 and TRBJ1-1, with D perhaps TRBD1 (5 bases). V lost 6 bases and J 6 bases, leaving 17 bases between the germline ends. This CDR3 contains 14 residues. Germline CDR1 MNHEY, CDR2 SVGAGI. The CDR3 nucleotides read TGTGCCAGCAGCCTCGGGGGAGGGTTAGCTGAAGCTTTCTTT. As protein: CASSLGGGLAEAFF.

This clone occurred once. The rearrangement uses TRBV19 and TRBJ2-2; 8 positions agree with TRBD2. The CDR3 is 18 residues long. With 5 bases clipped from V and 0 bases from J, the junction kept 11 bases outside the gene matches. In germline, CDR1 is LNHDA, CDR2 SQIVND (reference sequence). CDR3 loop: CASSDSRGGVTNTGELFF. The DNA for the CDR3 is TGTGCCAGTAGTGACTCCCGGGGGGGGGTCACGAACACCGGGGAGCTGTTTTTT.

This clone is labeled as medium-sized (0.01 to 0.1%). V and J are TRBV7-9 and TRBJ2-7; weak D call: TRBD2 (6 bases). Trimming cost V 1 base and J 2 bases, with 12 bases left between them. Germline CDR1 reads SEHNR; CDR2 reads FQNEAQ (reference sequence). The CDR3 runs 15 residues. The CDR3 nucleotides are TGTGCCAGCAGCTTAGACGGGGGTAGTGCCTACGAGCAGTACTTC. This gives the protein CASSLDGGSAYEQYF.

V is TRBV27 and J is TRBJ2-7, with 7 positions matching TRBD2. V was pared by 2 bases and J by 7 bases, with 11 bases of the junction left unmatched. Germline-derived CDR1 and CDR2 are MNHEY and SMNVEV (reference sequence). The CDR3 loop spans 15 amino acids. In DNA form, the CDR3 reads TGTGCCAGCAGTTTAGATCTAGCGGACCTACGAGAGCAGTACTTC. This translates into CASSLDLADLREQYF.